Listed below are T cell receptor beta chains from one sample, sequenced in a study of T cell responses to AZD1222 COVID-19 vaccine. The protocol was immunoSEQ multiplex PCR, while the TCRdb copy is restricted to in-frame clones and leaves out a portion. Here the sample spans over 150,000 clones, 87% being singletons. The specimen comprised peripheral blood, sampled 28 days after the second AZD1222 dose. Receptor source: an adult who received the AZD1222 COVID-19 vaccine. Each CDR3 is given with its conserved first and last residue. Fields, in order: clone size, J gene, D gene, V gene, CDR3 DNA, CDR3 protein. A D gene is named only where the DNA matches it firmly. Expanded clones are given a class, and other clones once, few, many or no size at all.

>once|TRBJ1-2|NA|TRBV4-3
TGCGCCAGCAGCCAAGATGTTTTGGGGGCGAACTATGGCTACACCTTC
CASSQDVLGANYGYTF
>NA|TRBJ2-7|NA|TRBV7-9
TGTGCCAGCAGCGAAGGACCGATTAGCTCCTACGAGCAGTACTTC
CASSEGPISSYEQYF
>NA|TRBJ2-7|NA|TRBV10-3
TGTGCCATCAGTGAGGGGGGCGAAATCTACGAGCAGTACTTC
CAISEGGEIYEQYF
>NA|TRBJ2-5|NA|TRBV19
TGTGCCAGTAGTCCCGGGACCGAAGAGACCCAGTACTTC
CASSPGTEETQYF
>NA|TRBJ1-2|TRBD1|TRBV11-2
TGTGCCAGCAGCACCTATAAAGGGGGCCTCAGCTATGGCTACACCTTC
CASSTYKGGLSYGYTF
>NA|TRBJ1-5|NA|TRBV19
TGTGCCAGTAGTATTGAGGCCAAACTACGGGCCCAGCATTTT
CASSIEAKLRAQHF
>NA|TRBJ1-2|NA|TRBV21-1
TGTGCCAGCAGCGGTCCCGGGACGGTTGTCAACTATGGCTACACCTTC
CASSGPGTVVNYGYTF
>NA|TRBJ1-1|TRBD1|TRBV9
TGTGCCAGCAGCGTAGGAGGGGGCGGGTACACTGAAGCTTTCTTT
CASSVGGGGYTEAFF
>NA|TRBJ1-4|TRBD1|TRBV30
TGTGCCTGGAAACAGGGGATGGCTAATGAAAAACTGTTTTTT
CAWKQGMANEKLFF
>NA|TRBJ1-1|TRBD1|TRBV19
TGTGCCAGTAGGAGCACCGGGACAGGGATTGAAGCTTTCTTT
CASRSTGTGIEAFF
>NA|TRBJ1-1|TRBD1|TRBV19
TGTGCCAGTAGTATTGGACAGGGTACGGGTGAAGCTTTCTTT
CASSIGQGTGEAFF